A single sample is the source of the 27 T cell receptor beta chains below, sequenced in a study of response to subunit inactivated influenza vaccine (dated by TCRdb to 2017 to 2018). The sample's time point label, in plain terms: approximately 47 days after influenza vaccine administration. The library was prepared using RT-PCR. TCRdb names Illumina HiSeq 2500 as the instrument used. Through fastp at Q25 and MiXCR, TCRdb rebuilt clones from the public reads, retaining in-frame beta chains. All rows with the same CDR3 protein become a single entry with the most common DNA and genes. The sample includes a few hundred thousand distinct CDR3 sequences, with roughly 9.7% observed a single time. Jointly, the top ten make up approximately 12% of the sample. This specimen consisted of PBMCs from blood, obtained about 40 days after vaccination. These receptor sequences come from a man aged 45-65 years who received an inactivated influenza vaccine. Donor details come from another sample of the same person, matched by shared clones.

The CDR3 sequence: CASSLQQVDTDTQYF. In DNA, the CDR3 is TGTGCCAGCAGCTTACAACAGGTGGACACAGATACGCAGTATTTT. V is TRBV7-8 and J is TRBJ2-3; a possible D gene is TRBD1 (5 bases). Trimming pared 2 bases from V and 2 bases from J, leaving 11 bases between. The CDR3 is 15 amino acids. Germline CDR1 is SGHVS and CDR2 is FQNEAQ.

This clonotype has at least ten counts. For the CDR3, the DNA is TGTGCCAGCAGTTTAGGGGCAGAATATAATTCACCCCTCCACTTT. It yields the protein CASSLGAEYNSPLHF. The chain combines TRBV12-3 or TRBV12-4 with TRBJ1-6, with D unresolved. This CDR3 spans 15 amino acids. V lost 1 base and J 4 bases, leaving 8 bases between the germline ends.

This clonotype was observed a few times. The chain joins TRBV12-3 or TRBV12-4 to TRBJ2-1, with TRBD2 matching over 7 bases. The V gene end was trimmed by 6 bases and the J gene end by 7 bases; junction bases not matched to a gene: 9. This CDR3 contains 14 residues. CDR3 amino acids: CASSGLVGINEQFF. DNA for the CDR3: TGTGCCAGCAGCGGACTAGTGGGTATAAATGAGCAGTTCTTC.

Written as DNA, the CDR3 is TGTGCCAGCAGCTTAGCACTAGCCGGTACTACTGTGCAGTACTTC. This translates into CASSLALAGTTVQYF. The genes are TRBV7-9 and TRBJ2-7; maybe TRBD2 (6 bases). V was trimmed by 0 bases and J by 9 bases, leaving 18 bases between them. This CDR3 has 15 amino acids. Germline CDR1 reads SEHNR; CDR2 reads FQNEAQ (reference sequence).

The CDR3 bases are TGTGCCAGTAGTATCAGAGGAAGGATCGGCACTGAAGCTTTCTTT. Its protein is CASSIRGRIGTEAFF. The chain has TRBV19 and TRBJ1-1, with no clear D. The germline gives CDR1 LNHDA, CDR2 SQIVND (reference sequence). Trimming removed 3 bases from V and 4 bases from J, with 15 bases in between. The CDR3 consists of 15 residues.

A few counts support this clonotype. The V and J genes are TRBV12-3 or TRBV12-4 and TRBJ2-7; 9 positions agree with TRBD1. Trimming took 6 bases from V and 4 from J; bases not matched to a gene: 13. The CDR3 sequence is 16 residues long. The chain's CDR3 is CASRESGTGSTYEQYF. DNA for the CDR3: TGTGCCAGCAGGGAGTCGGGGACAGGGTCAACGTACGAGCAGTACTTC.

The genes are TRBV7-2 and TRBJ2-5; tentatively, D is TRBD1 or TRBD2 (5 bases each). With 5 bases removed from V and 2 bases from J, the gap between germline ends came to 18 bases. Germline V gene lookup returns CDR1 SGHTA and CDR2 FQGNSA. The CDR3 loop spans 16 amino acids. In DNA form, the CDR3 reads TGTGCCAGCAGCCTACGATCAGGGAGCCAACAAGAGACCCAGTACTTC. It codes for CASSLRSGSQQETQYF.

This clonotype was seen ten or more times. The chain joins TRBV7-8 to TRBJ1-6, with D perhaps matching TRBD1 (5 bases). The CDR3 contains 16 residues. V was trimmed by 1 base and J by 4 bases, leaving 11 bases between them. The germline CDR1 and CDR2 sequences are SGHVS and FQNEAQ. The CDR3 DNA reads TGTGCCAGCAGCTTAGATCCAGGGACTTATAATTCACCCCTCCACTTT. It is translated as CASSLDPGTYNSPLHF.

This clonotype was counted at least ten times. CDR3 amino acids: CASSLTGRTDTQYF. The DNA of the CDR3 is TGTGCCAGCAGCTTGACCGGCCGCACAGATACGCAGTATTTT. The chain combines TRBV5-6 with TRBJ2-3, with D unclear. The CDR3 sequence is 14 residues long. CDR1 and CDR2 from the germline V gene are SGHDT and YYEEEE. Trimming took 1 base from V and 1 from J, leaving 7 bases between them.

The chain employs TRBV7-6 and TRBJ2-3; unclear D gene. Germline V lookup: CDR1 SGHVS, CDR2 FNYEAQ. The V end lost 6 bases, the J end lost 2 bases, and 9 bases lay between the germline ends. The CDR3 contains 13 residues. CDR3 in DNA: TGTGCCAGCAGATTCACCGTCACAGATACGCAGTATTTT. Translating it yields CASRFTVTDTQYF.

This chain links TRBV5-1 with TRBJ2-3, with D unclear. CDR1 SGHRS and CDR2 YFSETQ come from the germline V gene. Trimming pared 4 bases from V and 6 bases from J, leaving 12 bases between. The CDR3 has 13 residues. The CDR3 reads CASSPTGWDTQYF. The CDR3 nucleotides are TGCGCCAGCAGCCCGACGGGTTGGGATACGCAGTATTTT.

This clonotype was seen only a few times. V and J are TRBV7-2 and TRBJ1-1; TRBD1 might be the D (5 bases). This CDR3 is 15 amino acids long. Germline values: CDR1 SGHTA, CDR2 FQGNSA. Trimming removed 1 base at V and 5 bases at J, with 14 bases between. The CDR3 reads CASSLGPQGGTEAFF. The CDR3 bases are TGTGCCAGCAGCTTAGGTCCTCAGGGAGGTACTGAAGCTTTCTTT.

This clonotype came up many times. V and J are TRBV29-1 and TRBJ2-1; weak D call: TRBD2 (6 bases). The V end lost 5 bases, the J end lost 0 bases, and 23 bases lay between the germline ends. CDR3 size: 18 residues. CDR1 is SQVTM and CDR2 is ANQGSEA in the germline V gene. This CDR3 is CSVPGVLGADSSYNEQFF. The DNA of the CDR3 is TGCAGCGTTCCGGGAGTATTGGGCGCGGATAGCTCCTACAATGAGCAGTTCTTC.

The table lists this clonotype with a few counts. The chain is built from TRBV5-1 and TRBJ1-1; D is perhaps TRBD1 (5 bases). The CDR3 is 15 residues long. Germline V gene sequence: CDR1 SGHRS, CDR2 YFSETQ. Trimming pared 4 bases from V and 3 bases from J, leaving 16 bases between. The CDR3 is CASSGGQGKDTEAFF. Written as DNA, the CDR3 is TGCGCCAGCAGCGGTGGACAAGGGAAAGACACTGAAGCTTTCTTT.

This clonotype has just a few counts. This chain connects TRBV12-3 or TRBV12-4 to TRBJ1-2, with a weak D call TRBD1 (6 bases). CDR3 length: 12 residues. Trimming took 5 bases from V and 4 from J, leaving 8 bases between them. CDR3 DNA sequence: TGTGCCAGCAGTAGGGGGACCTATGGCTACACCTTC. This encodes CASSRGTYGYTF.

This clonotype was found many times. The rearrangement joins TRBV5-1 to TRBJ2-7; D call uncertain. Germline CDR1 and CDR2: SGHRS and YFSETQ. With 1 base removed from V and 3 bases from J, the gap between germline ends came to 14 bases. The CDR3 is made up of 15 amino acids. The CDR3: CASSLSPGDIYEQYF. The CDR3 DNA sequence: TGCGCCAGCAGCTTGTCGCCAGGCGATATCTACGAGCAGTACTTC. The full variable domain, in which reference TRBV5-1 and TRBJ2-7 provide the parts outside the CDR3, is KAGVTQTPRYLIKTRGQQVTLSCSPISGHRSVSWYQQTPGQGLQFLFEYFSETQRNKGNFPGRFSGRQFSNSRSEMNVSTLELGDSALYLCASSLSPGDIYEQYFGPGTRLTVT.

Ten or more counts support this clonotype. V is TRBV4-3 and J is TRBJ1-4; the match to TRBD1 covers 10 bases. J gave up 7 bases and V 4 bases, and 15 bases lay outside the gene matches. This CDR3 region has 18 residues. Looked up from germline, CDR1 is LGHNA and CDR2 is YSLEER. This chain's CDR3 is CASSPGSRPGQGSEKLFF. In DNA form, the CDR3 reads TGCGCCAGCAGCCCAGGTTCCCGTCCGGGACAGGGGAGTGAAAAACTGTTTTTT.

This clonotype was seen at least ten times. The V gene is TRBV10-3, the J gene TRBJ1-3, with a tentative D call TRBD1 (5 bases). From germline, CDR1 is ENHRY and CDR2 SYGVKD. Deletions cut 6 bases from V and 0 bases from J, with 6 bases between. The CDR3 length is 13 residues. The CDR3 loop is CAIRDTSGNTIYF. CDR3 nucleotides: TGTGCCATCAGGGACACCTCTGGAAACACCATATATTTT.

Notes on this clonotype: Compared with germline, one end of the junction differs, possibly owing to a read error. This chain connects TRBV5-1 to TRBJ2-5, with 7 bases that match TRBD1. Germline CDR1 is SGHRS and CDR2 is YFSETQ. The CDR3 runs to 13 residues. In DNA form, the CDR3 reads TGCGCCAGCAGCCTAGAACAGGGGAGCGAGACCCACTTC. This gives the protein CASSLEQGSETHF.

This chain connects TRBV3-1 to TRBJ1-5; 10 bases map to TRBD1. V lost 0 bases and J lost 6; bases outside the gene matches: 5. The germline CDR1 and CDR2 sequences are LGHDT and YNNKEL (reference sequence). The CDR3 covers 16 residues. Written as DNA, the CDR3 is TGTGCCAGCAGCCAAGAATGGACAGGGGGGGTTCAGCCCCAGCATTTT. Encoded protein: CASSQEWTGGVQPQHF.

This clonotype has a single count. This sequence joins TRBV7-3 and TRBJ2-2, with 10 bases matching TRBD2. V was clipped by 5 bases and J by 5 bases; unmatched bases: 8. Per germline, CDR1 SGHTA and CDR2 FQGTGA. The CDR3 is 16 amino acids. The CDR3 bases are TGTGCCAGCAGCCCTAAAGCGGGAGGGCGGACCGGGGAGCTGTTTTTT. This encodes CASSPKAGGRTGELFF. Together with reference TRBV7-3 and TRBJ2-2, the CDR3 gives the full variable domain: GAGVSQTPSNKVTEKGKYVELRCDPISGHTALYWYRQSLGQGPEFLIYFQGTGAADDSGLPNDRFFAVRPEGSVSTLKIQRTERGDSAVYLCASSPKAGGRTGELFFGEGSRLTVL.

This clonotype was counted many times. The CDR3 DNA reads as TGTGCCACCAGTGATCCCCGCGCGCGCGATGAGCAGTTCTTC. Its protein is CATSDPRARDEQFF. The chain is built from TRBV24-1 and TRBJ2-1; D not resolved. V was pared by 3 bases and J by 8 bases, with 13 bases between. CDR3 length: 14 residues. Germline CDR1 and CDR2: KGHDR and SFDVKD.

This clonotype was seen a few times. The chain employs TRBV5-8 and TRBJ1-2; a possible D gene is TRBD1 (5 bases). V shed 1 base and J shed 12 bases, with 7 bases lying between them. The CDR3 loop spans 10 amino acids. CDR1 is SGHTS, CDR2 YDEGEE, per germline. This CDR3 reads CASSLTGDTF. The CDR3 bases are TGTGCCAGCAGCTTGACAGGCGACACCTTC.

For the CDR3, the DNA is TGCAGTGCTAGGGTCCCTCTAGCAGTGAACCAAGAGACCCAGTACTTC. Its protein product is CSARVPLAVNQETQYF. This chain uses TRBV20-1 with TRBJ2-5, with a weak D call TRBD2 (5 bases). The germline V and J ends were trimmed by 3 bases and 0 bases, with 17 bases remaining between them. Germline V gene sequence: CDR1 DFQATT, CDR2 SNEGSKA (reference sequence). This CDR3 spans 16 amino acids.

This chain uses TRBV27 with TRBJ2-1, with TRBD2 matching over 13 bases. Germline V gene lookup returns CDR1 MNHEY and CDR2 SMNVEV (reference sequence). The CDR3 has 16 amino acids. V shed 8 bases and J 10 bases; nucleotides not matched to a gene: 14. CDR3 loop: CASSPPGLAGLAEQFF. The CDR3, as DNA: TGTGCCAGCTCCCCTCCGGGACTAGCGGGGTTGGCGGAGCAGTTCTTC.

This clonotype has at least ten counts. This chain links TRBV29-1 with TRBJ2-7, with 9 bases lining up with TRBD1. Germline V gene lookup returns CDR1 SQVTM and CDR2 ANQGSEA. The CDR3 is made up of 13 amino acids. The V segment lost 5 bases and the J segment 5 bases; nucleotides outside the gene matches: 7. The CDR3 nucleotides are TGCAGCGTTCGGCGGACAGGGGACCACGAGCAGTACTTC. This codes for CSVRRTGDHEQYF.

This clonotype appeared a few times. The CDR3 DNA sequence: TGTGCCAGCAGCCCCCGACAGGGTAGTGACATTCAGTACTTC. Encoded protein: CASSPRQGSDIQYF. The V and J genes are TRBV11-2 and TRBJ2-4, with 7 bases lining up with TRBD1. Germline-derived CDR1 and CDR2 are SGHAT and FQNNGV. V was clipped by 5 bases and J by 8 bases; unmatched bases: 9. The CDR3 has 14 residues.